Listed here are 27 T cell receptor beta chains from one sample, sequenced in a study of shared clonotypes between healthy human individuals. Profiled with immunoSEQ multiplex PCR; TCRdb holds only in-frame clones, not every one. The table lists under 1,100,000 clones, around 76% of them singletons. Sequenced material: memory CD4+ T cells sorted from blood. Subset denoted: CD45RA-negative fraction. The source is a man in his late teens or twenties in good health.

The chain links TRBV6-6 to TRBJ1-2, with unresolved D. The CDR3 covers 13 residues. Germline V gene sequence: CDR1 MNHNY, CDR2 SVGAGI (reference sequence). V was shortened by 7 bases and J by 8 bases, with 17 bases between the two germline ends. This chain's CDR3 is CASTPLAVEGYTF. The CDR3 coding sequence is TGTGCCAGCACCCCCCTGGCGGTGGAAGGCTACACCTTC.

The gene calls are TRBV6-6 and TRBJ1-2, with TRBD1 matching over 7 bases. The junction had 11 bases not matched to a gene; V was cut back by 7 bases and J by 3 bases. CDR3 length: 15 residues. CDR1 is MNHNY and CDR2 is SVGAGI in the germline V gene (reference sequence). The CDR3 coding sequence is TGTGCCAGCATTAACCCAACACAGGGGTACTATGGCTACACCTTC. It yields the protein CASINPTQGYYGYTF.

This chain uses TRBV29-1 with TRBJ1-6; 7 bases are a match to TRBD1. Germline V lookup: CDR1 SQVTM, CDR2 ANQGSEA. Trimming cost V 4 bases and J 7 bases; bases outside gene matches: 4. The CDR3 runs to 13 residues. The CDR3 here is CSVGTGANSPLHF. CDR3 coding DNA: TGCAGCGTTGGGACAGGAGCCAATTCACCCCTCCACTTT.

The J gene is TRBJ2-3, the V gene TRBV2, with TRBD2 identical over 14 bases. Germline CDR1 and CDR2: SNHLY and FYNNEI. Germline trimming cut 2 bases from V and 0 bases from J; bases unmatched to any gene: 16. The CDR3 length is 22 residues. CDR3 sequence reads: CASSERRQGLAGVTTSTDTQYF. The CDR3 coding sequence is TGTGCCAGCAGTGAAAGGCGTCAGGGACTAGCGGGGGTAACTACTAGCACAGATACGCAGTATTTT.

This chain links TRBV10-3 with TRBJ2-5, with D unclear. Germline CDR1 ENHRY, CDR2 SYGVKD. Trimming removed 0 bases from V and 8 bases from J, with 4 bases in between. This CDR3 contains 11 residues. The DNA of the CDR3 is TGTGCCATCAGTGAGTCGAGAACCCAGTACTTC. Amino acid sequence: CAISESRTQYF.

The chain couples TRBV11-1 to TRBJ2-1, with D tentatively TRBD1 or TRBD2 (5 bases each). From germline, CDR1 is SGHAT and CDR2 FQDESV (reference sequence). Between the trimmed V and J ends, which lost 7 bases and 4 bases, there was a span of 17 bases. This CDR3 comprises 15 residues. The CDR3 sequence is CASTTRGRLYNEQFF. Here the CDR3 DNA reads TGTGCCAGCACCACCCGGGGCAGGCTATACAATGAGCAGTTCTTC.

The sample holds a few counts of this clone. The chain joins TRBV21-1 to TRBJ2-7; the table assigns TRBD2, which was not confirmed against the DNA. TRBV21-1 corresponds to a pseudogene. The CDR3 totals 18 residues. In DNA, the CDR3 is TGTGCCAGCAGCAAAGATCGGACTAGCGGGACCCACTCCTACGAGCAGTACTTC. Translating gives CASSKDRTSGTHSYEQYF.

This chain links TRBV28 with TRBJ2-7; TRBD1 aligns across 7 bases. The CDR3 extends over 14 amino acids. Germline assignment: CDR1 MDHEN and CDR2 SYDVKM. V was pared by 3 bases and J by 7 bases, with 9 bases of the junction left unmatched. The CDR3 is CASSFSLQGLEQYF. The CDR3 DNA follows: TGTGCCAGCAGTTTCTCCCTACAGGGGCTGGAGCAGTACTTC.

The V and J genes are TRBV4-2 and TRBJ2-5; D might be TRBD1 (5 bases). The assigned J gene may be wrong: the sequence end matches TRBJ2-7 better. From germline, CDR1 is LGHNA and CDR2 YNFKEQ. The CDR3 is 14 residues long. The CDR3 sequence is CASSPGQTLGEQYF. CDR3 nucleotides: TGTGCCAGCAGCCCCGGACAAACTCTGGGCGAGCAGTACTTC.

For the CDR3, the DNA is TGCAGCGTCCAACCCCGGACAGGGAACGAGCAGTACTTC. It codes for CSVQPRTGNEQYF. The chain combines TRBV29-1 with TRBJ2-7; the match to TRBD1 covers 8 bases. CDR3 size: 13 residues. CDR1 is SQVTM, CDR2 ANQGSEA, per germline. Losses at the gene ends were 6 bases for V and 5 bases for J; bases not matched to a gene: 9.

This chain links TRBV7-9 with TRBJ1-1, with 8 positions matching TRBD1. This CDR3 has 14 amino acids. V lost 1 base to trimming and J lost 3 bases; unmatched junction nucleotides: 1. Germline V gene lookup returns CDR1 SEHNR and CDR2 FQNEAQ (reference sequence). For the CDR3, the DNA is TGTGCCAGCAGCTTAGAACAGGGGGACACTGAAGCTTTCTTT. Its protein is CASSLEQGDTEAFF. The full variable domain, its missing parts supplied by reference TRBV7-9 and TRBJ1-1, is DTGVSQNPRHKITKRGQNVTFRCDPISEHNRLYWYRQTLGQGPEFLTYFQNEAQLEKSRLLSDRFSAERPKGSFSTLEIQRTEQGDSAMYLCASSLEQGDTEAFFGQGTRLTVV.

V usage is TRBV19 and J usage is TRBJ1-6; D not resolved. The CDR3 spans 13 residues. Germline values: CDR1 LNHDA, CDR2 SQIVND (reference sequence). Deletions cut 3 bases from V and 6 bases from J, with 6 bases between. CDR3 amino acids: CASSIPGNSPLHF. CDR3 sequence (DNA): TGTGCCAGTAGTATCCCGGGTAATTCACCCCTCCACTTT.

The chain has TRBV10-2 and TRBJ2-5; the D gene is possibly TRBD1 (6 bases). The germline V gene has CDR1 WSHSY and CDR2 SAAADI. Between the trimmed V and J ends, which lost 11 bases and 6 bases, there was a span of 19 bases. CDR3 length: 13 residues. The CDR3 DNA reads as TGCGCCTCAGGGGCCGGCAGGGACCAGACCCAGTACTTC. Protein: CASGAGRDQTQYF.

The chain joins TRBV2 to TRBJ2-1; the match to TRBD2 covers 11 bases. The CDR3 sequence is 15 residues long. Trimming took 4 bases from V and 7 from J; bases not matched to a gene: 6. Germline V CDR1 and CDR2: SNHLY, FYNNEI. CDR3 residues: CASSVIAGGRNEQFF. The CDR3 DNA reads as TGTGCCAGCAGTGTCATAGCGGGAGGGAGGAATGAGCAGTTCTTC.

The chain is built from TRBV5-8 and TRBJ1-3; no clear D. CDR3 length: 13 residues. V shed 6 bases and J shed 1 base, with 8 bases lying between them. Germline-derived CDR1 and CDR2 are SGHTS and YDEGEE. CDR3 loop: CASNRGSGNTIYF. The CDR3 nucleotides are TGTGCCAGCAACCGGGGTTCTGGAAACACCATATATTTT. Variable domain in full (rest from reference TRBV5-8 and TRBJ1-3): EAGVTQSPTHLIKTRGQQATLRCSPISGHTSVYWYQQALGLGLQFLLWYDEGEERNRGNFPPRFSGRQFPNYSSELNVNALELEDSALYLCASNRGSGNTIYFGEGSWLTVV.

This chain joins TRBV5-5 and TRBJ2-4; a possible D gene is TRBD2 (6 bases). Per germline, CDR1 SGHKS and CDR2 YYEKEE (reference sequence). The CDR3 spans 15 residues. Trimming stripped 4 bases from V and 2 bases from J, with 13 bases between. The CDR3: CASSAGPVTKNIQYF. DNA of the CDR3: TGTGCCAGCAGCGCGGGGCCAGTGACCAAAAACATTCAGTACTTC.

This clone has just a few counts. The rearrangement joins TRBV30 to TRBJ1-1; D remains unclear. Per germline, CDR1 GTSNPN and CDR2 SVGIG (reference sequence). Deletions cut 5 bases from V and 6 bases from J, with 13 bases between. CDR3 length: 12 residues. Here the CDR3 DNA reads TGTGCCTGGGCCCCCCAAGTAGCTGAAGCTTTCTTT. Translated: CAWAPQVAEAFF.

The V and J genes are TRBV5-8 and TRBJ2-1; TRBD1 matches at 8 bases. Germline V gene sequence: CDR1 SGHTS, CDR2 YDEGEE. The CDR3 contains 13 residues. J gave up 7 bases and V 6 bases, and 6 bases lay outside the gene matches. The CDR3 coding sequence is TGTGCCAGCACCGGGACAGGAAAAAATGAGCAGTTCTTC. Amino acids: CASTGTGKNEQFF.

The chain carries TRBV6-1 and TRBJ2-7; D ambiguous. Looked up from germline, CDR1 is MNHNS and CDR2 is SASEGT. Trimming shortened V by 5 bases and J by 6 bases, and 17 bases separated the two germline ends. This CDR3 has 14 residues. The CDR3 DNA reads TGTGCCAGCAGTAGTTCTTCTACCCGCCGCGAGCAGTACTTC. Its translation is CASSSSSTRREQYF.

The chain has TRBV5-1 and TRBJ2-2, with D perhaps matching TRBD1 (5 bases). This CDR3 spans 16 amino acids. V shed 0 bases and J shed 1 base, with 10 bases lying between them. Per germline, CDR1 SGHRS and CDR2 YFSETQ. CDR3 sequence: CASSLAWQGNTGELFF. CDR3 in DNA: TGCGCCAGCAGCTTGGCGTGGCAGGGGAACACCGGGGAGCTGTTTTTT.

This clone has a count of ten or more. V and J are TRBV2 and TRBJ1-1, with a possible D match to TRBD1 (6 bases). V gave up 7 bases and J gave up 5 bases, with 20 bases separating them. Germline values: CDR1 SNHLY, CDR2 FYNNEI. The CDR3 contains 15 residues. The CDR3 sequence: CASTKSGGGGTEAFF. CDR3 bases: TGTGCCAGCACCAAGAGCGGAGGGGGAGGGACTGAAGCTTTCTTT.

This chain links TRBV5-6 with TRBJ2-7, with D perhaps assigned TRBD1 or TRBD2 (5 bases each). The germline V and J ends were trimmed by 4 bases and 3 bases, with 11 bases remaining between them. This CDR3 has 13 residues. Germline lookup yields CDR1 SGHDT and CDR2 YYEEEE. DNA of the CDR3: TGTGCCAGCAGCGACACGGGACGCTACGAGCAGTACTTC. Its translation: CASSDTGRYEQYF.

CDR3: CATTTGTTYEQYF. DNA of the CDR3: TGTGCCACCACGACAGGGACGACCTACGAGCAGTACTTC. This chain joins TRBV6-1 and TRBJ2-7, with 7 bases aligning to TRBD1. The V segment lost 10 bases and the J segment 2 bases; nucleotides outside the gene matches: 8. The CDR3 spans 13 residues. Germline V gene data show CDR1 as MNHNS and CDR2 as SASEGT.

The genes are TRBV9 and TRBJ2-5, with 8 bases that match TRBD2. J gave up 0 bases and V 5 bases, and 18 bases lay outside the gene matches. CDR3 size: 19 residues. Germline V lookup: CDR1 SGDLS, CDR2 YYNGEE. The CDR3 sequence: CASSEAGSRIAGYQETQYF. The CDR3 DNA reads TGTGCCAGCAGTGAAGCCGGGTCCCGGATAGCGGGGTACCAAGAGACCCAGTACTTC.

This sequence joins TRBV27 and TRBJ1-5; no clear D. CDR1 MNHEY and CDR2 SMNVEV come from the germline V gene (reference sequence). The CDR3 covers 15 residues. V gave up 6 bases and J gave up 5 bases, with 17 bases separating them. In DNA form, the CDR3 reads TGTGCCAGCAGCGCCACGGGCCAACGTTATCAGCCCCAGCATTTT. It translates to CASSATGQRYQPQHF.

CDR3 nucleotides: TGTGCCAGCAGCCTAAAGGGGGCTTCTAATGAAAAACTGTTTTTT. Its translation is CASSLKGASNEKLFF. The chain carries TRBV7-2 and TRBJ1-4; the match to TRBD1 covers 7 bases. The CDR3 contains 15 residues. Germline loops: CDR1 SGHTA, CDR2 FQGNSA. The V gene end was trimmed by 5 bases and the J gene end by 3 bases; junction bases not matched to a gene: 6.

The gene calls are TRBV19 and TRBJ2-6; 7 bases are a match to TRBD1. Germline CDR1 is LNHDA and CDR2 is SQIVND (reference sequence). The CDR3 contains 14 residues. Trimming removed 6 bases from V and 4 bases from J; junction bases left unmatched: 3. The CDR3 loop is CASRDRVGANVLTF. DNA for the CDR3: TGTGCCAGTAGAGACAGGGTCGGGGCCAACGTCCTGACTTTC.